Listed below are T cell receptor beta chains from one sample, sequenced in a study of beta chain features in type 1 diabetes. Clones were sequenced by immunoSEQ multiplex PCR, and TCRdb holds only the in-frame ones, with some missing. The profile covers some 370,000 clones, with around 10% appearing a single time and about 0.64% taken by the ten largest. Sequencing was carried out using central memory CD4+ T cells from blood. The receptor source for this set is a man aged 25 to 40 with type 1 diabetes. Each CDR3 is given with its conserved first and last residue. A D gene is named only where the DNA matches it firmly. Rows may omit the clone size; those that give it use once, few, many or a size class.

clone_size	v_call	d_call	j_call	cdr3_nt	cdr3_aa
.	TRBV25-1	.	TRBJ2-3	TGTGCCAGCAGAGGCCGGCTAGATACGCAGTATTTT	CASRGRLDTQYF
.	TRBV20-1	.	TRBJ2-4	TGCAGTGCCCCCAGCGAGGGGTCCCAGTACTTC	CSAPSEGSQYF
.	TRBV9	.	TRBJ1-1	TGTGCCAGCAGCGTAGATCGGGGAGGGACTGAAGCTTTCTTT	CASSVDRGGTEAFF
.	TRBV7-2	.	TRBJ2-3	TGTGCCAGCAGCCAAAGTGGGACTTATACAGATACGCAGTATTTT	CASSQSGTYTDTQYF
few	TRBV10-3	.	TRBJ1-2	TGTGCCAGCAGTGGAAATGTAAAGGGTAATGGCTACACCTTC	CASSGNVKGNGYTF
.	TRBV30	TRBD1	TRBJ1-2	TGTGCCTGGAGCGAAGGACAGGGGATGGGAACCTACTATGGCTACACCTTC	CAWSEGQGMGTYYGYTF
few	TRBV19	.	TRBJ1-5	TGTGCCAGTAGTATCCAACGGGGTCAGCCCCAGCATTTT	CASSIQRGQPQHF
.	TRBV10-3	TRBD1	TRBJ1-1	TGTGCCATCAGCGGGGACAGGGTAAGGGGCACTGAAGCTTTCTTT	CAISGDRVRGTEAFF
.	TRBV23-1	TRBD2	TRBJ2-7	TGCGCCAGCAGTCAACCCTATCGGACTAGCGGGAGTCACGAGCAGTACTTC	CASSQPYRTSGSHEQYF
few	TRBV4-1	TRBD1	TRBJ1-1	TGCGCCAGCAGCCATGGGGGACAGGGGTTCCCTGAAGCTTTCTTT	CASSHGGQGFPEAFF
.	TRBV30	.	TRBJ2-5	TGTGCCTGGAGTTCCCGGGAGACCCAGTACTTC	CAWSSRETQYF
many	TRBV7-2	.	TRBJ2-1	TGTGCCAGCTCCCGATTAGGAGAGCAGTTCTTC	CASSRLGEQFF
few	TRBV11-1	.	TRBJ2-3	TGTGCCAGCAGTACTACGGATACGCAGTATTTT	CASSTTDTQYF
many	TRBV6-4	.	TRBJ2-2	TGTGCCAGCCGGGACATCGCGAACACCGGGGAGCTGTTTTTT	CASRDIANTGELFF
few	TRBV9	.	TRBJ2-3	TGTGCCAGCAGCGTAGATGGGGTAACGGGAGATACGCAGTATTTT	CASSVDGVTGDTQYF
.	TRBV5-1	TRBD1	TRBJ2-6	TGCGCCAGCGAGGCGACAGGGACAAGCTCTGGGGCCAACGTCCTGACTTTC	CASEATGTSSGANVLTF